This T cell receptor (beta chain) was sequenced for a study of molecular identifiers for immune sequencing clone quantification. Study-wide background: In replicates, the authors split RNA from around 18,000 or 91,000 naive CD8 cells five ways and sequenced four. Study results and caveats: Under 1% of molecules in naive cells, but over 97% of effector molecules, belonged to clones above 20 RNA copies.

V shed 3 bases and J 6 bases; nucleotides not matched to a gene: 17. This CDR3 is built from 19 residues. In germline, CDR1 is LGHNT, CDR2 FRNRAP. This clonotype was picked up a small number of times. Its specificity is not known. Libraries of bulk TCR were made by previously described methods (with listed TCR primers). TCRdb redid the calling of the PCR reads with MiXCR, one entry per CDR3 protein. The data contain 400,000 to 600,000 distinct CDR3 sequences, 25% of them seen just once; the ten biggest clones take up around 0.78%. CD8+CD4-CCR7+CD45RA+ cells were sorted as naive CD8 T cells. The sequence derives from a human donor in good health. Some libraries in this study had Jurkat cell RNA spiked in. Sequenced sample: naive CD8+ T cells from blood, with Jurkat cell RNA spiked in. Sample subset: FACS-sorted CD8+CD4-CCR7+CD45RA+ naive T cells. The V gene is TRBV12-5, the J gene TRBJ2-7; 13 bases match TRBD2. The CDR3 DNA follows: TGTGCTAGTGGTTTCCCGGGACTAGCGGGACCCCCTCCAGGCCGCGAGCAGTACTTC. Translated, it gives CASGFPGLAGPPPGREQYF.